Presented here are 30 T cell receptor beta chains from one specimen sequenced in a study of beta chain features in type 1 diabetes. cDNA synthesis used the whole RNA isolate, giving expressed TCRB sequences. Clones were read by immunoSEQ multiplex PCR, and TCRdb kept only the in-frame ones, dropping some. The sample carries around 400,000 clones, around 13% recorded once. Input material: naive CD4+ T cells from blood. These receptors all come from a man between 18 and 35 years old in good health.

In its sample, this clone was seen a few times. The genes are TRBV10-3 and TRBJ2-3, with D perhaps matching TRBD2 (5 bases). Germline-derived CDR1 and CDR2 are ENHRY and SYGVKD. Trimming took 0 bases from V and 6 from J, leaving 10 bases between them. This CDR3 spans 14 amino acids. The CDR3 here is CAISESIERDTQYF. CDR3 DNA: TGTGCCATCAGTGAGTCGATCGAGCGGGATACGCAGTATTTT.

Only a few counts were recorded for this clone. V gene TRBV7-2 combines with J gene TRBJ2-7; 14 bases align to TRBD2. With V trimmed by 6 bases and J by 5 bases, 15 bases remained unmatched. CDR1 is SGHTA, CDR2 FQGNSA, per germline. This CDR3 is built from 18 residues. CDR3 DNA: TGTGCCAGCAGACCAAACGACGGGACTAGCGGGAGTCTCCACGAGCAGTACTTC. Translated, it gives CASRPNDGTSGSLHEQYF.

This clone has more than one count but fewer than ten. The chain is built from TRBV7-2 and TRBJ2-3; TRBD2 matches 11 bases. V shed 1 base and J 7 bases; nucleotides not matched to a gene: 4. CDR3 length: 15 amino acids. Germline CDR1 and CDR2: SGHTA and FQGNSA. The chain's CDR3 is CASSLGLAGPNTQYF. CDR3 sequence (DNA): TGTGCCAGCAGCTTAGGACTAGCGGGGCCTAATACGCAGTATTTT. Looking up the rest from reference TRBV7-2 and TRBJ2-3 gives the full variable domain: GAGVSQSPSNKVTEKGKDVELRCDPISGHTALYWYRQSLGQGLEFLIYFQGNSAPDKSGLPSDRFSAERTGGSVSTLTIQRTQQEDSAVYLCASSLGLAGPNTQYFGPGTRLTVL.

The V and J genes are TRBV4-2 and TRBJ2-3, with 9 bases matching TRBD2. Trimming removed 4 bases from V and 4 bases from J; junction bases left unmatched: 9. The CDR3 is made up of 16 amino acids. Per the germline V gene, CDR1 is LGHNA and CDR2 is YNFKEQ. The CDR3 coding sequence is TGTGCCAGCAGCCCCCAGTTGCGGGGGGGCCCAGATACGCAGTATTTT. This sequence encodes CASSPQLRGGPDTQYF.

This rearrangement joins TRBV4-1 to TRBJ1-5, with D unresolved. The V gene's germline CDR1 is MGHRA and CDR2 YSYEKL. The length of the CDR3 is 15 residues. V gave up 6 bases and J gave up 0 bases, with 12 bases separating them. The CDR3 loop reads CASRRLRDSNQPQHF. The CDR3 DNA follows: TGCGCCAGCAGGCGCCTTAGAGATAGCAATCAGCCCCAGCATTTT.

This clone turned up a few times. This chain joins TRBV7-2 and TRBJ2-2, with D unresolved. This CDR3 is built from 15 residues. In germline, CDR1 is SGHTA, CDR2 FQGNSA. With 1 base removed from V and 2 bases from J, the gap between germline ends came to 8 bases. The CDR3 DNA sequence: TGTGCCAGCAGCTTAGGGCTTTTTAACACCGGGGAGCTGTTTTTT. Encoded protein: CASSLGLFNTGELFF.

The J gene is TRBJ1-4, the V gene TRBV5-1, with 9 bases lining up with TRBD1. Germline V CDR1 and CDR2: SGHRS, YFSETQ. The CDR3 covers 14 residues. V lost 0 bases to trimming and J lost 10 bases; unmatched junction nucleotides: 4. The CDR3 DNA is TGCGCCAGCAGCTTGGTGGGACAGGGTGGAAAACTGTTTTTT. Protein product: CASSLVGQGGKLFF.

V and J are TRBV15 and TRBJ2-1; 12 positions match TRBD1. Germline assignment: CDR1 LNHNV and CDR2 YYDKDF (reference sequence). The CDR3 contains 16 residues. The V gene end was trimmed by 3 bases and the J gene end by 4 bases; junction bases not matched to a gene: 4. This chain's CDR3 is CATSSQGQGAYNEQFF. Written as DNA, the CDR3 is TGTGCCACCAGCAGCCAGGGACAGGGGGCTTACAATGAGCAGTTCTTC.

The chain combines TRBV28 with TRBJ1-2; 12 bases match TRBD1. Losses at the gene ends were 10 bases for V and 6 bases for J; bases not matched to a gene: 15. This CDR3 has 16 amino acids. Germline assignment: CDR1 MDHEN and CDR2 SYDVKM. CDR3 protein: CATPGTGGSQGDGYTF. The DNA for the CDR3 is TGTGCCACCCCCGGGACAGGGGGCTCCCAGGGAGATGGCTACACCTTC.

The chain uses TRBV6-5 and TRBJ2-1, with D possibly TRBD2 on 5 matching bases. V was shortened by 5 bases and J by 2 bases, with 13 bases between the two germline ends. This CDR3 contains 15 residues. Germline assignment: CDR1 MNHEY and CDR2 SVGAGI. CDR3 amino acids: CASSRPRGPYNEQFF. The CDR3 DNA sequence: TGTGCCAGCAGTCGCCCTAGAGGGCCCTACAATGAGCAGTTCTTC.

This clone was counted a few times. The chain uses TRBV7-2 and TRBJ2-1; possibly TRBD1 for D (6 bases). V was shortened by 5 bases and J by 2 bases, with 13 bases between the two germline ends. Germline loops: CDR1 SGHTA, CDR2 FQGNSA. The CDR3 is 15 residues long. The CDR3 nucleotides read TGTGCCAGCAGCGGTCGGTGGGGGCCCTACAATGAGCAGTTCTTC. This translates into CASSGRWGPYNEQFF.

This clone was counted once. This sample also contains other DNA sequences that code for the same CDR3. V is TRBV7-2 and J is TRBJ1-5; TRBD1 aligns across 7 bases. V lost 2 bases and J lost 5; bases outside the gene matches: 3. The CDR3 consists of 14 residues. CDR1 is SGHTA and CDR2 is FQGNSA in the germline V gene. CDR3 sequence (DNA): TGTGCCAGCAGCTTACGGCAGGGGGATCAGCCCCAGCATTTT. Translation gives CASSLRQGDQPQHF.

This rearrangement joins TRBV18 to TRBJ2-1; D is undetermined. The CDR3 contains 13 residues. The ends were cut back, 6 bases at V and 2 bases at J, with 8 bases in the middle. Germline CDR1 reads KGHSH; CDR2 reads LQKENI. CDR3 residues: CASSPTAYNEQFF. The CDR3 DNA reads TGTGCCAGCTCCCCCACGGCCTACAATGAGCAGTTCTTC.

CDR3 loop: CASSLVPGSYGYTF. Here the CDR3 DNA reads TGTGCCAGCAGCTTAGTACCAGGTTCTTATGGCTACACCTTC. The rearrangement joins TRBV7-2 to TRBJ1-2; D unresolved. The germline V gene has CDR1 SGHTA and CDR2 FQGNSA. V lost 1 base and J lost 5, with 11 bases in between. The CDR3 is 14 amino acids. The full variable domain, completed using reference TRBV7-2 and TRBJ1-2, is GAGVSQSPSNKVTEKGKDVELRCDPISGHTALYWYRQSLGQGLEFLIYFQGNSAPDKSGLPSDRFSAERTGGSVSTLTIQRTQQEDSAVYLCASSLVPGSYGYTFGSGTRLTVV.

This clone was observed a few times. The chain carries TRBV18 and TRBJ1-1; D possibly corresponds to TRBD1 (6 bases). Deletions cut 0 bases from V and 7 bases from J, with 12 bases between. Germline V gene data show CDR1 as KGHSH and CDR2 as LQKENI. The CDR3 is made up of 14 amino acids. The CDR3 spells CASSPPSSGVEAFF. Here the CDR3 DNA reads TGTGCCAGCTCACCACCCAGTTCAGGGGTTGAAGCTTTCTTT.

The J gene is TRBJ2-1, the V gene TRBV25-1, with 9 bases fitting TRBD1. Per germline, CDR1 MGHDK and CDR2 SYGVNS. The CDR3 contains 16 residues. J gave up 4 bases and V 3 bases, and 7 bases lay outside the gene matches. As DNA, the CDR3 is TGTGCCAGCAGTGAGTCCGGGACAGGGCTTTACAATGAGCAGTTCTTC. Translation: CASSESGTGLYNEQFF.

This chain joins TRBV28 and TRBJ2-7, with 7 bases aligning to TRBD1. The germline CDR1 and CDR2 sequences are MDHEN and SYDVKM. This CDR3 contains 15 residues. J was trimmed by 7 bases and V by 6 bases; bases with no gene match: 15. The DNA of the CDR3 is TGTGCCAGCAGGGCACCAGACAGGGAATCAGGGGAGCAGTACTTC. Encoded protein: CASRAPDRESGEQYF.

Only a few counts were recorded for this clone. The V and J genes are TRBV7-2 and TRBJ2-7; 8 positions match TRBD2. The V gene's germline CDR1 is SGHTA and CDR2 FQGNSA. This CDR3 spans 15 amino acids. The junction had 7 bases not matched to a gene; V was cut back by 0 bases and J by 6 bases. The CDR3 sequence is CASSLAGGAVSEQYF. CDR3 in DNA: TGTGCCAGCAGCTTAGCCGGGGGGGCCGTCTCCGAGCAGTACTTC. The complete variable domain, with remaining parts taken from reference TRBV7-2 and TRBJ2-7, reads GAGVSQSPSNKVTEKGKDVELRCDPISGHTALYWYRQSLGQGLEFLIYFQGNSAPDKSGLPSDRFSAERTGGSVSTLTIQRTQQEDSAVYLCASSLAGGAVSEQYFGPGTRLTVT.

The chain carries TRBV18 and TRBJ1-2; possible D gene TRBD1, 6 bases. The V and J ends lost 0 bases and 4 bases respectively, with 12 bases between them. The germline V gene has CDR1 KGHSH and CDR2 LQKENI. The CDR3 consists of 15 residues. The CDR3 here is CASSPPGNRAYGYTF. As DNA, the CDR3 is TGTGCCAGCTCACCACCGGGGAACAGGGCCTATGGCTACACCTTC.

The CDR3 DNA follows: TGTGCCAGTAGTCGCGGGGCCGAGGCCTACAATGAGCAGTTCTTC. Its protein is CASSRGAEAYNEQFF. The chain is built from TRBV19 and TRBJ2-1, with D possibly matching TRBD2 (6 bases). The CDR3 consists of 15 residues. V was trimmed by 5 bases and J by 2 bases, leaving 13 bases between them. Germline CDR1 LNHDA, CDR2 SQIVND (reference sequence).

This clone appeared a few times. The chain uses TRBV5-1 and TRBJ2-3, with 12 positions matching TRBD2. Germline CDR1 is SGHRS and CDR2 is YFSETQ. CDR3 length equals 15 residues. V gave up 6 bases and J gave up 8 bases; unmatched junction bases: 10. The chain's CDR3 is CASMRLAGDFGTQYF. CDR3 nucleotides: TGCGCCAGCATGAGACTAGCGGGAGACTTTGGTACGCAGTATTTT.

The J gene is TRBJ2-1, the V gene TRBV28; D is ambiguous. The CDR3 covers 14 residues. Trimming took off 6 bases at V and 0 bases at J, with 9 bases between the two ends. From germline, CDR1 is MDHEN and CDR2 SYDVKM. CDR3 residues: CASSLMSSYNEQFF. CDR3 DNA sequence: TGTGCCAGCAGCTTAATGAGCTCCTACAATGAGCAGTTCTTC.

The J gene is TRBJ2-7, the V gene TRBV19; weak D call: TRBD2 (5 bases). The germline gives CDR1 LNHDA, CDR2 SQIVND (reference sequence). This CDR3 comprises 13 residues. Deletions cut 3 bases from V and 4 bases from J, with 10 bases between. CDR3 loop: CASSIAGRYEQYF. The CDR3 DNA reads TGTGCCAGTAGTATTGCGGGTCGGTACGAGCAGTACTTC.

A few counts support this clone. V gene TRBV7-2 combines with J gene TRBJ2-5, with 7 bases that match TRBD1. V lost 5 bases, J lost 1 base, and 7 bases stayed unmatched. Germline V gives CDR1 SGHTA, CDR2 FQGNSA. This CDR3 is built from 15 residues. CDR3 nucleotide sequence: TGTGCCAGCAGCCGTATACAGGGGAGCCAAGAGACCCAGTACTTC. The encoded protein is CASSRIQGSQETQYF.

In its sample, this clone was seen a few times. CDR3 in amino acids: CSVSGDTTNYGYTF. The DNA for the CDR3 is TGCAGCGTGAGTGGGGACACAACTAACTATGGCTACACCTTC. The rearrangement links TRBV29-1 to TRBJ1-2, with D possibly matching TRBD1 (6 bases). Per germline, CDR1 SQVTM and CDR2 ANQGSEA. There are 14 residues in the CDR3. Trimming pared 6 bases from V and 0 bases from J, leaving 14 bases between.

This chain connects TRBV19 to TRBJ1-5; D remains ambiguous. V was trimmed by 2 bases and J by 9 bases, leaving 17 bases between them. Germline V gives CDR1 LNHDA, CDR2 SQIVND (reference sequence). The CDR3 is 15 amino acids. The CDR3 sequence: CASSIRVTQGRPQHF. In nucleotides, the CDR3 is TGTGCCAGTAGTATACGGGTAACACAAGGTCGGCCCCAGCATTTT.

The J gene is TRBJ2-7, the V gene TRBV7-2; 12 bases are a match to TRBD1. Unmatched junction bases numbered 15, after V lost 3 bases and J lost 3 bases. Per the germline V gene, CDR1 is SGHTA and CDR2 is FQGNSA. The CDR3 spans 19 residues. CDR3 bases: TGTGCCAGCAGCTTTCCGGGACAGGGGGCACGTGGGGCGATCTACGAGCAGTACTTC. Its protein is CASSFPGQGARGAIYEQYF.

The chain joins TRBV5-4 to TRBJ2-5; 8 bases fit TRBD2. With 4 bases clipped from V and 5 bases from J, the junction kept 4 bases outside the gene matches. Germline-derived CDR1 and CDR2 are SGHNT and YYREEE (reference sequence). The CDR3 spans 13 residues. CDR3 sequence: CASSAGGRETQYF. DNA for the CDR3: TGTGCCAGCAGCGCGGGGGGCAGGGAGACCCAGTACTTC.

V and J are TRBV21-1 and TRBJ1-5; the tabulated D call, TRBD1, remains unverified against the DNA. TRBV21-1 has pseudogene status. The CDR3 totals 19 residues. The CDR3 bases are TGTGCCAGCAGCGAGGACCCGGGACACAATCTTTATAGCAATCAGCCCCAGCATTTT. Amino acids: CASSEDPGHNLYSNQPQHF.

The chain employs TRBV4-2 and TRBJ2-7; no firm D call. V shed 3 bases and J shed 6 bases, with 9 bases lying between them. CDR1 is LGHNA, CDR2 YNFKEQ, per germline. This CDR3 has 12 amino acids. As DNA, the CDR3 is TGTGCCAGCAGCCAGAAACATCGCGAGCAGTACTTC. Translation gives CASSQKHREQYF.